This T cell receptor (beta chain) was found in a study of regulatory and conventional T cells in RAG deficiency. CDR3 length equals 16 residues. Germline V gives CDR1 SGDLS, CDR2 YYNGEE. The ends lost 0 bases at V and 7 bases at J; junction bases unmatched: 6. Points on this clone: Its specificity is not known.

Broader study findings: Patient subsets had shorter CDR3s; Omenn Treg-Tconv overlap exceeded 80%.

Data came from immunoSEQ multiplex PCR; TCRdb stores just in-frame clones and leaves some out. The data hold 25,000 to 35,000 clones, with about 90% observed a single time. This same sample was also part of a study on regulatory T cells. That report adds: Amplification used 52 TRBV primers and 13 TRBJ primers.

Input material: CD8+ T cells sorted from blood. The clonotype originates from a human donor in good health. This sequence joins TRBV9 and TRBJ2-2; 10 positions agree with TRBD1. CDR3 region: CASSVAKDRGSGELFF. The CDR3 DNA sequence: TGTGCCAGCAGCGTAGCAAAGGACAGGGGGAGCGGGGAGCTGTTTTTT. The whole variable domain, remainder taken from reference TRBV9 and TRBJ2-2, is DSGVTQTPKHLITATGQRVTLRCSPRSGDLSVYWYQQSLDQGLQFLIQYYNGEERAKGNILERFSAQQFPDLHSELNLSSLELGDSALYFCASSVAKDRGSGELFFGEGSRLTVL.